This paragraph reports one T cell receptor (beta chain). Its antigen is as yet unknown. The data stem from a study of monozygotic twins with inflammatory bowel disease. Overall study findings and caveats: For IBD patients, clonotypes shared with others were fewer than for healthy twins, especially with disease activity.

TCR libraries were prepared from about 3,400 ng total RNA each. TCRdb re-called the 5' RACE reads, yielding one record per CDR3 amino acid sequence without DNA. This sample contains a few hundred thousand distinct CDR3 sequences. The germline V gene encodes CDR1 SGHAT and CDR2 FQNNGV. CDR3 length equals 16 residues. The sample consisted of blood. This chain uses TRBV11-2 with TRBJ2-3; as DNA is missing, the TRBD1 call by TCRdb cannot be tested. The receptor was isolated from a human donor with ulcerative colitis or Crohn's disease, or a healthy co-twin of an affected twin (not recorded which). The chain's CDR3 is CASSFDGTTGSYTQYF.